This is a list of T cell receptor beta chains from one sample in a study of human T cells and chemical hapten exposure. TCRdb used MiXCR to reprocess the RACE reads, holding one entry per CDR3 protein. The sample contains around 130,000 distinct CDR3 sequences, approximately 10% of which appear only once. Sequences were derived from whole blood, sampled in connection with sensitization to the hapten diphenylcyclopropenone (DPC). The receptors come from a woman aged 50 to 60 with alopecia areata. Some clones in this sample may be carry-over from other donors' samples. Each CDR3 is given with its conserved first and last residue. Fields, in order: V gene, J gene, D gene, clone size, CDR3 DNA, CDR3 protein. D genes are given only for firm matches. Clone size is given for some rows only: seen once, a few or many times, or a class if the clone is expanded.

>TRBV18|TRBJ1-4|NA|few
TGTGCCAGCTCAAATTCAGCCACTAATGAAAAACTGTTTTTT
CASSNSATNEKLFF
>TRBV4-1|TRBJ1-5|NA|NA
TGCGCCAGCAGCCACTTTTCTGAACCGGGTCAGCCCCAGCATTTT
CASSHFSEPGQPQHF
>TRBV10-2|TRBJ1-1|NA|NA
TGCGCCAGCAGTGAAGCGGGTCTAAACACTGAAGCTTTCTTT
CASSEAGLNTEAFF
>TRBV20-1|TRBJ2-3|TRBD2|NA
TGCAGTGCTAGAAGCCCTAGCGGGAGCACAGATACGCAGTATTTT
CSARSPSGSTDTQYF
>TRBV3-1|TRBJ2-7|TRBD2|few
TGTGCCAGCAGCCTCAGACCCAGCGGGGGTTACGAGCAGTACTTC
CASSLRPSGGYEQYF
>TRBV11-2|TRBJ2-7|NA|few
TGTGCCAGCAGCCCCCTTCCGAAACCCCCCTCCTACGAGCAGTACTTC
CASSPLPKPPSYEQYF
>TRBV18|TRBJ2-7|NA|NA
TGTGCCAGCTCACCAAACGGTGCCGACGAGCAGTACTTC
CASSPNGADEQYF
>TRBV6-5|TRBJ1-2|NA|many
TGTGCCAGCAGTTACTTAGGAGCTAACTATGGCTACACCTTC
CASSYLGANYGYTF
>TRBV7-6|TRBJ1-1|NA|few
TGTGCCAGCAGCTTTGAAGAATACACTGAAGCTTTCTTT
CASSFEEYTEAFF
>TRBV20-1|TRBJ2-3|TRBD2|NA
TGCAGTGCTACCCGGACTAGCGGGGGAGAGGGGTACACAGATACGCAGTATTTT
CSATRTSGGEGYTDTQYF
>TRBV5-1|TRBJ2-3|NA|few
TGCGCCAGCAGCTCGAACAGGGCAACAGATACGCAGTATTTT
CASSSNRATDTQYF
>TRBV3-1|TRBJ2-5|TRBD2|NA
TGTGCCAGCAGCTCTCACGGGACTAGCGGGCAAGAGACCCAGTACTTC
CASSSHGTSGQETQYF
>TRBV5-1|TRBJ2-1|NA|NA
TGCGCCAGCAGCTTGGCCTCTAAGGGGGTTGAGCAGTTCTTC
CASSLASKGVEQFF
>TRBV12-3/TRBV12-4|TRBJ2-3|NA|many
TGTGCCACTACAGATTCCTTAAATACGCAGTATTTT
CATTDSLNTQYF
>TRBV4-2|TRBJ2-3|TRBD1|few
TGTGCCAGCAGCCAATCCGCCGGGACAGCGTCAGATACGCAGTATTTT
CASSQSAGTASDTQYF
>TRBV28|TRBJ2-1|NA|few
TGTGCCAGCAGTTCCTGGACTTCGCCTAATGAGCAGTTCTTC
CASSSWTSPNEQFF
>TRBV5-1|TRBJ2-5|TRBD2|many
TGCGCCAGCAGCTGGACTAGCGGGAGCTTAAAGGGAGAGACCCAGTACTTC
CASSWTSGSLKGETQYF